This T cell receptor (beta chain) was documented in a study of tumor and adjacent non-tumor tissue in lung cancer. Overall study: Histology: 12 adenocarcinoma, a couple of squamous cell carcinoma, 1 small cell lung cancer. Patients were aged about 30 to 80, around ten men and roughly five women, stage I to III.

TCRbeta libraries were built with three rounds of nested PCR, modified from ARM-PCR. MiXCR was run by TCRdb on the multiplex PCR reads, yielding one entry per CDR3 protein. Of roughly 120,000 distinct CDR3 sequences in the sample, 62% are singletons; the top ten hold about 20%. This sample's RNA came from whole unsorted tissue. Distant lung tissue was collected more than 3 cm away from the tumor edge. V was shortened by 5 bases and J by 6 bases, with 22 bases between the two germline ends. Germline CDR1 is SEHNR and CDR2 is FQNEAQ (reference sequence). The CDR3 extends over 16 amino acids. Sequencing input: distant non-tumor lung tissue. The chain links TRBV7-9 to TRBJ1-2, with D possibly matching TRBD1 (6 bases). This receptor was identified in a man in his fifties or sixties with non-small cell lung cancer. Here the CDR3 DNA reads TGTGCCAGCAGCACGGAACAGGGAGTTCTGGACCATGGCTACACCTTC. Encoded protein: CASSTEQGVLDHGYTF.